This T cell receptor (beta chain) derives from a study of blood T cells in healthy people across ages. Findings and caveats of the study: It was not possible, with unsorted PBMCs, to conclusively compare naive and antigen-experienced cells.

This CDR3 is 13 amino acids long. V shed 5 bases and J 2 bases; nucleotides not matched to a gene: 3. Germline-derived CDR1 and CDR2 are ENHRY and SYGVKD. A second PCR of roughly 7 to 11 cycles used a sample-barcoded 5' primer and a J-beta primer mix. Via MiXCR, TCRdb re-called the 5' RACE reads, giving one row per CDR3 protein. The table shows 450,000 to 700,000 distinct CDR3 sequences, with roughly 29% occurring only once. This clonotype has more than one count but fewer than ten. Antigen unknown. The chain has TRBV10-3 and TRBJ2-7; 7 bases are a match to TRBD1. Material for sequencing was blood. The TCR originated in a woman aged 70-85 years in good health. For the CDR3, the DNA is TGTGCCATCAGTCTTCAGGGGGCCTACGAGCAGTACTTC. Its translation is CAISLQGAYEQYF.